What follows are 26 T cell receptor beta chains derived from one specimen sequenced in a study of identical twins. TCRdb itself ran the 5' RACE reads through MiXCR, one entry per CDR3 protein. Of 550,000 to 800,000 distinct CDR3 sequences listed, 7.1% are singletons. This sample was also put to use in a study of yellow fever vaccine responses in identical twins.

Input material: PBMCs. The receptor source for this set is a woman under 30 in good health.

This clonotype has a count of ten or more. J is TRBJ1-1 and V is TRBV29-1; D uncertain. Germline assignment: CDR1 SQVTM and CDR2 ANQGSEA. The CDR3 is 11 residues long. The V gene lost 3 bases and the J gene lost 3 bases, with 5 bases spanning the gap. The CDR3 DNA is TGCAGCGTTGATGACGACACTGAAGCTTTCTTT. This encodes CSVDDDTEAFF.

Notes on this clonotype: The junction departs from the called germline gene at one end, perhaps through a read error. The rearrangement links TRBV3-1 to TRBJ2-3, with 13 nucleotides matching TRBD2. Germline CDR1 LGHDT, CDR2 YNNKEL (reference sequence). This CDR3 is 18 amino acids long. The CDR3 DNA is TGTACCAGCAGCAGGACTAGCGGGGGCCCCTTTGATTCGGATACGCAGTATTTT. Its protein is CTSSRTSGGPFDSDTQYF.

Many counts were recorded for this clonotype. The J gene is TRBJ2-5, the V gene TRBV9, with 12 bases matching TRBD1. J lost 2 bases, V lost 3 bases, and 5 bases had no gene match. CDR3 length equals 16 residues. Germline-derived CDR1 and CDR2 are SGDLS and YYNGEE. The CDR3 sequence is CASSAGTGGLQETQYF. The CDR3 DNA reads as TGTGCCAGCAGCGCCGGGACAGGGGGCTTACAAGAGACCCAGTACTTC.

The rearrangement links TRBV5-1 to TRBJ1-1, with 10 positions matching TRBD1. V was clipped by 3 bases and J by 3 bases; unmatched bases: 5. The CDR3 is 15 amino acids. CDR1 SGHRS and CDR2 YFSETQ come from the germline V gene. The CDR3 is CASSWTGGEDTEAFF. Here the CDR3 DNA reads TGCGCCAGCAGCTGGACAGGGGGTGAGGACACTGAAGCTTTCTTT.

This clonotype has a count of ten or more. CDR3 in DNA: TGTGCCAGCAGCGAACCTGGGACTAGCGGGGGTTTGGACAAAAACATTCAGTACTTC. Translation gives CASSEPGTSGGLDKNIQYF. The gene calls are TRBV2 and TRBJ2-4; TRBD2 aligns across 14 bases. Per germline, CDR1 SNHLY and CDR2 FYNNEI. V shed 6 bases and J 3 bases; nucleotides not matched to a gene: 13. This CDR3 spans 19 amino acids.

The J gene is TRBJ1-6, the V gene TRBV15; weak D call: TRBD1 (5 bases). Trimming shortened V by 1 base and J by 0 bases, and 13 bases separated the two germline ends. Germline V gene sequence: CDR1 LNHNV, CDR2 YYDKDF (reference sequence). This CDR3 region has 18 residues. Here the CDR3 DNA reads TGTGCCACCAGCAGAGTCTTTCTGGGGGGCTCCTATAATTCACCCCTCCACTTT. Translating it yields CATSRVFLGGSYNSPLHF.

This clonotype was counted at least ten times. CDR3 amino acids: CASSLKLRTSGRNEQFF. The CDR3 bases are TGTGCCAGCAGTCTCAAACTTAGGACTAGCGGGAGGAATGAGCAGTTCTTC. The V gene is TRBV27, the J gene TRBJ2-1; 14 nucleotides line up with TRBD2. The CDR3 spans 17 residues. Germline lookup yields CDR1 MNHEY and CDR2 SMNVEV (reference sequence). The ends lost 5 bases at V and 7 bases at J; junction bases unmatched: 10.

The chain carries TRBV10-1 and TRBJ2-3; D not resolved. V was trimmed by 4 bases and J by 9 bases, leaving 14 bases between them. From germline, CDR1 is WNHNN and CDR2 SYGVQD (reference sequence). This CDR3 is 13 amino acids long. CDR3 coding DNA: TGCGCCAGCAGTGTGGGGTTGACGGGCACGCAGTATTTT. Amino acids: CASSVGLTGTQYF.

The chain carries TRBV20-1 and TRBJ2-7; 12 bases map to TRBD2. CDR1 is DFQATT and CDR2 is SNEGSKA in the germline V gene (reference sequence). The CDR3 contains 15 residues. V was clipped by 3 bases and J by 4 bases; unmatched bases: 7. For the CDR3, the DNA is TGCAGTGCTAGGAAGACTAGCGGGGGAGCTTACGAGCAGTACGTC. This codes for CSARKTSGGAYEQYV.

The chain links TRBV28 to TRBJ2-1; 10 nucleotides agree with TRBD2. Trimming cost V 4 bases and J 7 bases; bases outside gene matches: 4. The CDR3 consists of 14 residues. Germline V gene sequence: CDR1 MDHEN, CDR2 SYDVKM. Here the CDR3 reads CASSSGLAVNEQFF. The CDR3 coding sequence is TGTGCCAGCAGTTCAGGACTAGCGGTGAATGAGCAGTTCTTC.

The V call is TRBV6-2 or TRBV6-3, the J call TRBJ2-7; 10 nucleotides agree with TRBD2. This CDR3 is built from 13 residues. The germline gives CDR1 MNHEY, CDR2 SVGEGT. The junction had 3 bases not matched to a gene; V was cut back by 6 bases and J by 4 bases. The CDR3 region is CASSLAGEYEQYF. The CDR3, as DNA: TGTGCCAGCAGCCTAGCGGGAGAGTACGAGCAGTACTTC.

This clonotype was counted a few times. The chain employs TRBV6-1 and TRBJ2-7; 9 bases are a match to TRBD1. This CDR3 has 15 amino acids. Per germline, CDR1 MNHNS and CDR2 SASEGT. V lost 5 bases, J lost 6 bases, and 11 bases stayed unmatched. The CDR3 loop is CASSPRGQGMIEQYF. In DNA form, the CDR3 reads TGTGCCAGCAGTCCCAGAGGACAGGGGATGATCGAGCAGTACTTC.

The CDR3 DNA sequence: TGCGCCAGCAGCCAAGATCTCTACACAGATACGCAGTATTTT. It codes for CASSQDLYTDTQYF. This chain joins TRBV4-1 and TRBJ2-3; D gene unclear. The CDR3 consists of 14 residues. V was cut by 0 bases and J by 2 bases, with 6 bases left in between. Germline-derived CDR1 and CDR2 are MGHRA and YSYEKL.

This clonotype showed up just a few times. The gene calls are TRBV6-5 and TRBJ1-5; D is uncertain. Trimming removed 2 bases from V and 0 bases from J, with 20 bases in between. The CDR3 has 19 residues. Germline V gene sequence: CDR1 MNHEY, CDR2 SVGAGI. Here the CDR3 reads CASSYPVPLTLCSNQPQHF. CDR3 sequence (DNA): TGTGCCAGCAGTTACCCCGTCCCCCTAACACTGTGTAGCAATCAGCCCCAGCATTTT.

The sample holds a few counts of this clonotype. The rearrangement uses TRBV15 and TRBJ1-6, with unresolved D. The CDR3 has 18 amino acids. Trimming took off 0 bases at V and 9 bases at J, with 21 bases between the two ends. Germline V gene lookup returns CDR1 LNHNV and CDR2 YYDKDF (reference sequence). The CDR3 loop reads CATSREGSKSGLGSPLHF. The CDR3 nucleotides are TGTGCCACCAGCAGAGAGGGGTCCAAATCGGGGTTAGGTTCACCCCTCCACTTT.

This clonotype was detected a few times. The V call is TRBV12-3 or TRBV12-4, the J call TRBJ2-4; weak D call: TRBD1 (6 bases). CDR3 length: 15 residues. V was cut by 6 bases and J by 9 bases, with 21 bases left in between. The CDR3 region is CASSQDVTGLGIQYF. The CDR3 bases are TGTGCCAGCAGCCAAGACGTGACAGGCCTCGGCATTCAGTACTTC.

This clonotype was counted at least ten times. The chain joins TRBV20-1 to TRBJ1-5; D ambiguous. Trimming stripped 5 bases from V and 11 bases from J, with 22 bases between. The CDR3 is 14 residues long. The V gene's germline CDR1 is DFQATT and CDR2 SNEGSKA (reference sequence). The CDR3 region is CSAVGPGNHPAQHF. The CDR3 coding sequence is TGCAGTGCTGTAGGGCCGGGAAACCATCCGGCCCAGCATTTT.

This clonotype has just a few counts. The chain couples TRBV11-2 to TRBJ2-3, with 7 bases identical to TRBD2. V shed 0 bases, J shed 2 bases, and the junction held 5 bases outside the gene matches. Germline lookup yields CDR1 SGHAT and CDR2 FQNNGV. The CDR3 totals 16 residues. The CDR3 nucleotides read TGTGCCAGCAGCTTAGATGGGGCGGGAGTCACAGATACGCAGTATTTT. Translated: CASSLDGAGVTDTQYF.

The J gene is TRBJ2-2, the V gene TRBV20-1; unclear D gene. The CDR3 contains 17 residues. V was shortened by 2 bases and J by 2 bases, with 18 bases between the two germline ends. Germline V lookup: CDR1 DFQATT, CDR2 SNEGSKA (reference sequence). CDR3 DNA sequence: TGCAGTGCTAGAAGGGATTTAGTTTTCAAAAACACCGGGGAGCTGTTTTTT. Encoded protein: CSARRDLVFKNTGELFF.

This chain uses TRBV20-1 with TRBJ2-5; D is ambiguous. Germline V lookup: CDR1 DFQATT, CDR2 SNEGSKA (reference sequence). This CDR3 has 14 amino acids. The germline V and J ends were trimmed by 0 bases and 1 base, with 9 bases remaining between them. CDR3 sequence (DNA): TGCAGTGCTAGAGATCGCGTATCCCAAGAGACCCAGTACTTC. Translation gives CSARDRVSQETQYF.

There are a few counts of this clonotype. The rearrangement uses TRBV5-1 and TRBJ2-2, with D maybe TRBD2 (6 bases). The CDR3 loop spans 16 amino acids. Trimming pared 4 bases from V and 2 bases from J, leaving 15 bases between. Germline V gene data show CDR1 as SGHRS and CDR2 as YFSETQ. Written as DNA, the CDR3 is TGCGCCAGCAGCCGCATCCGGGACTTAAACACCGGGGAGCTGTTTTTT. Amino acid sequence: CASSRIRDLNTGELFF.

This clonotype was counted many times. This chain links TRBV12-3 or TRBV12-4 with TRBJ2-4, with D tentatively TRBD2 (5 bases). V lost 6 bases and J lost 4, with 16 bases in between. CDR3 length: 15 residues. As DNA, the CDR3 is TGTGCCAGCAGCCCTAGTGGCCGCGGGAAAAACATTCAGTACTTC. This encodes CASSPSGRGKNIQYF.

This clonotype has ten or more counts. The chain couples TRBV7-8 to TRBJ2-3; the D gene is possibly TRBD2 (6 bases). The germline V gene encodes CDR1 SGHVS and CDR2 FQNEAQ. V was pared by 5 bases and J by 2 bases, with 14 bases between. The CDR3 contains 15 residues. CDR3 residues: CASSGTGTYTDTQYF. CDR3 nucleotides: TGTGCCAGCAGCGGAACCGGGACTTACACAGATACGCAGTATTTT.

In this sample, this clonotype turned up a few times. The J gene is TRBJ2-5, the V gene TRBV7-9, with D unresolved. CDR1 and CDR2 (germline): SEHNR, FQNEAQ (reference sequence). Between the trimmed V and J ends, which lost 0 bases and 10 bases, there was a span of 15 bases. There are 14 residues in the CDR3. The CDR3 nucleotides read TGTGCCAGCAGCTTAGCAGTTAGTACGGATTACCAGTACTTC. Its protein product is CASSLAVSTDYQYF.

The CDR3 nucleotides read TGTGCCAGCAGCCCCGGCCGGGTAGAGCAGTATTTT. The encoded protein is CASSPGRVEQYF. The chain recombines TRBV7-9 with TRBJ2-3, with D unresolved. V was clipped by 5 bases and J by 11 bases, with 14 bases between them. The CDR3 loop spans 12 amino acids. Germline V gives CDR1 SEHNR, CDR2 FQNEAQ (reference sequence).

The table lists this clonotype with a few counts. This chain uses TRBV6-1 with TRBJ1-6, with 9 bases identical to TRBD1. Germline V gene sequence: CDR1 MNHNS, CDR2 SASEGT. V lost 6 bases, J lost 5 bases, and 11 bases stayed unmatched. The CDR3 runs to 17 residues. The DNA of the CDR3 is TGTGCCAGCAGGGCCCCTACAGGGGGCGCGAATAATTCACCCCTCCACTTT. It codes for CASRAPTGGANNSPLHF.